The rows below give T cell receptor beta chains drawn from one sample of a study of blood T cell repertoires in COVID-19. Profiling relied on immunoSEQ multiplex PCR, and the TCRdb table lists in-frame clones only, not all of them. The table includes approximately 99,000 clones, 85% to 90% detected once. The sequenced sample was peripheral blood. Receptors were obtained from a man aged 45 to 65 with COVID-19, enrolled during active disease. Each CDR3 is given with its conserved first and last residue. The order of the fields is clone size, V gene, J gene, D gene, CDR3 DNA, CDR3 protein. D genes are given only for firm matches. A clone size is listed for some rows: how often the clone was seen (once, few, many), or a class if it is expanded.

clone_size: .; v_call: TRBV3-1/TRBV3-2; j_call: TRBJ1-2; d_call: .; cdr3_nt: TGTGCCAGCAGCCAAGATATGGACAGCGGCTACACCTTC; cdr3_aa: CASSQDMDSGYTF
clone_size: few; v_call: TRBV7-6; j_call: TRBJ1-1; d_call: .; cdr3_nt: TGTGCCAGCAGCTCGGGGGGCAACACCATGAACACTGAAGCTTTCTTT; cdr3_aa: CASSSGGNTMNTEAFF
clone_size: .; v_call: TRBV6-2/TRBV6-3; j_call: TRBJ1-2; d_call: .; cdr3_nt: TGTGCCAGCAGTTACCCAGGGCGCGGCTACACCTTC; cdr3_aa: CASSYPGRGYTF
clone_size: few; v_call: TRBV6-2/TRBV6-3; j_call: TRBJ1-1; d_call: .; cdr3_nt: TGTGCCAGCAGTTACTCGTGGTCAGGCACGGCTTTCTTT; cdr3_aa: CASSYSWSGTAFF
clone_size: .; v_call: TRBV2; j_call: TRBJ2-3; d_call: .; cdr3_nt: TGTGCCAGTAAGGGGGGGGGCCGGACAGATACGCAGTATTTT; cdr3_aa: CASKGGGRTDTQYF
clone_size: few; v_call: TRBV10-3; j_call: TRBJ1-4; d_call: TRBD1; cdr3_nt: TGTGCCATCGGGACAGGATACAATGAAAAACTGTTTTTT; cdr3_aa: CAIGTGYNEKLFF
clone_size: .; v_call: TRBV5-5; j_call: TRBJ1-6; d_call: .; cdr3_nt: TGTGCCAGCAGCTTGGGAGGGCCAGGGAGGAGCTCCTATAATTCACCCCTCCACTTT; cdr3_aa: CASSLGGPGRSSYNSPLHF
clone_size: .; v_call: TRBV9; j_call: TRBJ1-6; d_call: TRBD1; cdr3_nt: TGTGCCAGCAGCGTAGGGGACAGCTCGGCACTCCACTTT; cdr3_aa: CASSVGDSSALHF
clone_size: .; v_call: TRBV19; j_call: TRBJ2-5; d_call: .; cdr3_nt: TGTGCCAGTAGTGGCGGGGACCAAGAGACCCAGTACTTC; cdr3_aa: CASSGGDQETQYF
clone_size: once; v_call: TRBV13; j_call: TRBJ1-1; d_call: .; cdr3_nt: TGTGCCAGCAGTCCAATTCAGGAATTAAACACTGAAGCTTTCTTT; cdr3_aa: CASSPIQELNTEAFF
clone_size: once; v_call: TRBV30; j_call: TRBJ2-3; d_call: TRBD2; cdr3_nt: TGTGCCTGGAGTGCAGCGGGGAGAACAGATACGCAGTATTTT; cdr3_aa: CAWSAAGRTDTQYF
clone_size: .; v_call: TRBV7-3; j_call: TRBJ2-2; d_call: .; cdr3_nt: TGTGCCAGCAGCTTAATGTCGGACTCCGGGGAGCTGTTTTTT; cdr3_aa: CASSLMSDSGELFF
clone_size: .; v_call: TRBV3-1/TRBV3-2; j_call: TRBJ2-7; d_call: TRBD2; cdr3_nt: TGTGCCAGCAGCCTCCCGGGGAGGGCCAACTACGAGCAGTACTTC; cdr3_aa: CASSLPGRANYEQYF
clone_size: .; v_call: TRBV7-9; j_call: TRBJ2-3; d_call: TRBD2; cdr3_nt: TGTGCCAGCAGCTTATCGCGGGGGGGCATAGATACGCAGTATTTT; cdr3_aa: CASSLSRGGIDTQYF
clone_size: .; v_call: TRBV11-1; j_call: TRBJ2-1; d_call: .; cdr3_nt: TGTGCCAGCAGCCCGCTAACGGGTACCTACAATGAGCAGTTCTTC; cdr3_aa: CASSPLTGTYNEQFF
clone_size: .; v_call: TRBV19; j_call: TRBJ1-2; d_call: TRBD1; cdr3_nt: TGTGCCAGTAGTACCGGGACAGGTGGGACCTTTAACTATGGCTACACCTTC; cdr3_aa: CASSTGTGGTFNYGYTF
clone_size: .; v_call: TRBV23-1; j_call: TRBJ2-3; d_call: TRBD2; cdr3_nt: TGCGCCAGCAGTCAATCTATTCGGCTAGCGGGGATATTGGATACGCAGTATTTT; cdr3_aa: CASSQSIRLAGILDTQYF
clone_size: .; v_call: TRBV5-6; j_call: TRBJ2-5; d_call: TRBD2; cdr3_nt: TGTGCCAGCAGTTGGATGACTAGCGGGGGTCAAGAGACCCAGTACTTC; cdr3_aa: CASSWMTSGGQETQYF
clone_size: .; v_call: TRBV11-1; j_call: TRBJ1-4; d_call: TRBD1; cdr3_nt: TGTGCCAGCAGCCCTCGGGAGGGGGCGCGAAAACTGTTTTTT; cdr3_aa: CASSPREGARKLFF
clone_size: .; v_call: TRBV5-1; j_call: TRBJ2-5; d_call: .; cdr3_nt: TGCGCCAGCAGCTTTGAAGACAGGTCAGAGACCCAGTACTTC; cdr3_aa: CASSFEDRSETQYF
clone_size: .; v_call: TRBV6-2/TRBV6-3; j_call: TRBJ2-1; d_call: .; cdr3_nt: TGTGCCAGCAGTTACTCGGCCATCAATGAGCAGTTCTTC; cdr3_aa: CASSYSAINEQFF
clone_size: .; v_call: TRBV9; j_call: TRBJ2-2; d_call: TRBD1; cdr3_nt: TGTGCCAGCAGCGCCGGGGACAGGACCACCGGGGAGCTGTTTTTT; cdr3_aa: CASSAGDRTTGELFF
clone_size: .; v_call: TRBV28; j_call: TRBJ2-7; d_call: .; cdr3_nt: TGTGCCAGCAGTTCCAGTGTTTCCTACGAGCAGTACTTC; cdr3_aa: CASSSSVSYEQYF
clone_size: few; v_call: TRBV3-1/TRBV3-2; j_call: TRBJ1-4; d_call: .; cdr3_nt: TGTGCCAGCAGCAGGGCGGGAGAAAAACTGTTTTTT; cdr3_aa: CASSRAGEKLFF
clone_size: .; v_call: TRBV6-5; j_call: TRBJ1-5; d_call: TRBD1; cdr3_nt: TGTGCCAGCAGTCCACTCGGACAGGGAGGGCAGCCCCAGCATTTT; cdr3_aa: CASSPLGQGGQPQHF
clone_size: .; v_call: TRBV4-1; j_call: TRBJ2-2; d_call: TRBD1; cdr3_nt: TGCGCCAGCAGCCAAGATCCCCCGGACAGGGGGCTGAACGGGGAGCTGTTTTTT; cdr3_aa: CASSQDPPDRGLNGELFF
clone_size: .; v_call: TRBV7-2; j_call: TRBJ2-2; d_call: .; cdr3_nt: TGTGCCAGCAGCCCTCAGGGGATCACCGGGGAGCTGTTTTTT; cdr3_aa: CASSPQGITGELFF
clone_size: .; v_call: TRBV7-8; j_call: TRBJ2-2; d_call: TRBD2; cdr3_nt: TGTGCCAGCAGCCCAACGACTAGCGGGGGCACCGGGGAGCTGTTTTTT; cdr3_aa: CASSPTTSGGTGELFF
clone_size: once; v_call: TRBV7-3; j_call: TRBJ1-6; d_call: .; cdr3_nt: TGTGCCAGCAGCCAAGCAGGGTTCGGTTCACCCCTCCACTTT; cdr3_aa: CASSQAGFGSPLHF
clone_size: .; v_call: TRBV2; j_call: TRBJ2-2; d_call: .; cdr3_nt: TGTGCCAGCAGTGAGGGACTCCTAGTCACCGGGGAGCTGTTTTTT; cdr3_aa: CASSEGLLVTGELFF
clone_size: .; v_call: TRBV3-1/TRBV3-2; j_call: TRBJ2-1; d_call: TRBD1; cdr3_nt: TGTGCCAGCAGCCAAGAGTTCGGACAGGGCTACAATGAGCAGTTCTTC; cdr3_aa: CASSQEFGQGYNEQFF
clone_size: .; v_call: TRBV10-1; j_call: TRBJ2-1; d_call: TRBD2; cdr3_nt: TGCGCCAGCAGTGACCCGGGACTACCAACCTTGGGTGAGCAGTTCTTC; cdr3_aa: CASSDPGLPTLGEQFF
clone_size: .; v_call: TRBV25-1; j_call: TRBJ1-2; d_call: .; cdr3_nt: TGTGCCAGCAGTGAATTGGGCGACACCGGCTATGGCTACACCTTC; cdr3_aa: CASSELGDTGYGYTF
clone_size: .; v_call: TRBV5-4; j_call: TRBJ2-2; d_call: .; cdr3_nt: TGTGCCAGCAGCTCGCGGGGTAACACCGGGGAGCTGTTTTTT; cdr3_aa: CASSSRGNTGELFF
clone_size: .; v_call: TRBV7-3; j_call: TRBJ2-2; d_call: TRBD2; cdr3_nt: TGTGCCAGCAGCTTCCCGTCTAGCGGGAACACCGGGGAGCTGTTTTTT; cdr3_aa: CASSFPSSGNTGELFF
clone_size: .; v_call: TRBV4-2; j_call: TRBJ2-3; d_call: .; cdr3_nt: TGTGCCAGCAGCCAAGTATCGGCGCAGGGTTCTACAGATACGCAGTATTTT; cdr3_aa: CASSQVSAQGSTDTQYF
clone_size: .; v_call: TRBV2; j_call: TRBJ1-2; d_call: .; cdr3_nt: TGTGCCACAACAGGGTTAACTAATGGCTACACCTTC; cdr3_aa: CATTGLTNGYTF
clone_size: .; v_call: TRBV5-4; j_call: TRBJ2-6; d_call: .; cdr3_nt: TGTGCCAGCAGCCTAGGGGGCTCTGGGGCCAACGTCCTGACTTTC; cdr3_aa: CASSLGGSGANVLTF
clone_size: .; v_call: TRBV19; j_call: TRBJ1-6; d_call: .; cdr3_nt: TGTGCCAGTAGTATAGTACAAGATAATTCACCCCTCCACTTT; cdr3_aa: CASSIVQDNSPLHF
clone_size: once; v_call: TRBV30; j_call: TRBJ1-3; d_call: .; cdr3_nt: TGTGCCTGGAGATCGGGACTCACAGGAAACACCATATATTTT; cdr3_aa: CAWRSGLTGNTIYF
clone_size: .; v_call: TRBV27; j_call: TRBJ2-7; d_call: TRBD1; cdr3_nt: TGTGCCAGCAGTTCCAGACAGGGGGCTCGGGGCTCCTACGAGCAGTACTTC; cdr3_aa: CASSSRQGARGSYEQYF
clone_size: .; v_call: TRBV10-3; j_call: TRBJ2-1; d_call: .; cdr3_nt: TGTGCCATCAGCTTTGACGGAGACAATGAGCAGTTCTTC; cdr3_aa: CAISFDGDNEQFF
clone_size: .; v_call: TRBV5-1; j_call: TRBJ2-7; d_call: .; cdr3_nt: TGCGCCAGCAGTCTCGACAGGACAAGCTCCTACGAGCAGTACTTC; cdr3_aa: CASSLDRTSSYEQYF
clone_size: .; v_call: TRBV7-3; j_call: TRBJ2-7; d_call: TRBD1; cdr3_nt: TGTGCCAGCAGCTCTGGGACAGGGGCCTACGAGCAGTACTTC; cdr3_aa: CASSSGTGAYEQYF
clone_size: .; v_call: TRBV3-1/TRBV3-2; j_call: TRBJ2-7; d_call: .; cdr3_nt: TGTGCCAGCAGCAAAAAAGGAAGGACAGCTTCCTACGAGCAGTACTTC; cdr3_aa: CASSKKGRTASYEQYF
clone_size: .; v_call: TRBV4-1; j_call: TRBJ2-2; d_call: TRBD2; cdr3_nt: TGCGCCAGCAGATTGGCGGGGGGGCCCGCGGCCGGGGAGCTGTTTTTT; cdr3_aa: CASRLAGGPAAGELFF
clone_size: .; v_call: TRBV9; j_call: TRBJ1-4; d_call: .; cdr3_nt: TGTGCCAGCAGCGTTGGTACAGGGTTTTATGAAAAACTGTTTTTT; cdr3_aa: CASSVGTGFYEKLFF
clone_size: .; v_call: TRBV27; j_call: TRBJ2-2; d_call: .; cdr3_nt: TGTGCCAGCACCCCGGACAGCCTAGGGAACGGGGAGCTGTTTTTT; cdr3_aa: CASTPDSLGNGELFF